A single sample gave rise to the 28 T cell receptor beta chains below, sequenced in a study of regulatory T cells in long-lasting Graves disease. To make TCR beta libraries, researchers used iRepertoire HTBI primers and Arm-PCR of CDR3 regions. MiXCR, applied by TCRdb to the multiplex PCR reads, yields one record per CDR3 protein. The sample lists roughly 300,000 distinct CDR3 sequences; more than 20% were seen once. Time point: persistent/refractory GD, antithyroid drugs over 5 years with positive TRAb. Researchers made the TCR library from RNA that was extracted from PBMCs. The material was peripheral blood mononuclear cells (PBMCs), obtained when the disease was refractory, from a patient treated with antithyroid drugs. These receptors originate from a female donor with Graves disease.

This clonotype came up many times. V gene TRBV2 combines with J gene TRBJ2-7; the D gene is possibly TRBD1 (5 bases). Trimming removed 1 base from V and 1 base from J, with 11 bases in between. Germline CDR1 is SNHLY and CDR2 is FYNNEI. CDR3 length: 15 amino acids. The CDR3 sequence: CASSEGTHPSYEQYF. CDR3 DNA sequence: TGTGCCAGCAGTGAAGGGACACATCCGTCCTACGAGCAGTACTTC.

This clonotype occurred a few times. V and J are TRBV6-2 or TRBV6-3 and TRBJ2-5, with D maybe TRBD2 (5 bases). This CDR3 has 12 amino acids. CDR1 and CDR2 from the germline V gene are MNHEY and SVGEGT. The V end lost 5 bases, the J end lost 7 bases, and 11 bases lay between the germline ends. In DNA, the CDR3 is TGTGCCAGCAGTGAAGTCCGGGGGACCCAGTACTTC. It is translated as CASSEVRGTQYF.

The V and J genes are TRBV20-1 and TRBJ2-2, with no clear D. The CDR3 extends over 13 amino acids. Germline CDR1 reads DFQATT; CDR2 reads SNEGSKA (reference sequence). Trimming removed 3 bases from V and 6 bases from J, with 11 bases in between. CDR3 region: CSASDARSGELFF. The CDR3 bases are TGCAGTGCTAGTGATGCTAGGTCCGGGGAGCTGTTTTTT.

This chain links TRBV20-1 with TRBJ1-2, with 9 bases fitting TRBD1. V lost 0 bases to trimming and J lost 3 bases; unmatched junction nucleotides: 5. Germline values: CDR1 DFQATT, CDR2 SNEGSKA (reference sequence). The CDR3 is 15 amino acids. The CDR3 loop reads CSARDPDRGDYGYTF. The CDR3 DNA sequence: TGCAGTGCTAGAGATCCTGACAGGGGGGACTATGGCTACACCTTC.

This clonotype has more than one count but fewer than ten. Being one base from a much bigger clone, this may be a read error. V is TRBV28 and J is TRBJ1-5; tentatively, D is TRBD1 (5 bases). Germline V gene sequence: CDR1 MDHEN, CDR2 SYDVKM. CDR3 length equals 12 residues. The CDR3 region is CTIGGVNQPQHF. The CDR3 DNA sequence: TGTACCATTGGGGGGGTGAATCAGCCCCAGCATTTT.

The chain employs TRBV24-1 and TRBJ2-3, with no clear D. With 4 bases removed from V and 0 bases from J, the gap between germline ends came to 16 bases. CDR1 is KGHDR, CDR2 SFDVKD, per germline. The CDR3 runs to 17 residues. CDR3 in amino acids: CATSELTRSTSTDTQYF. CDR3 bases: TGTGCCACCAGTGAGTTAACAAGGTCGACTAGCACAGATACGCAGTATTTT.

This clonotype was detected only a few times. The chain combines TRBV2 with TRBJ2-1; TRBD1 or TRBD2 may be the D gene (5 bases each). The CDR3 is 20 amino acids. V was cut by 6 bases and J by 2 bases, with 29 bases left in between. Germline V lookup: CDR1 SNHLY, CDR2 FYNNEI. The CDR3 reads CASRGKDNPESGRTYNEQFF. In nucleotides, the CDR3 is TGTGCCAGCAGAGGGAAGGACAACCCCGAGAGCGGAAGAACCTACAATGAGCAGTTCTTC.

This clonotype has just a few counts. The chain recombines TRBV30 with TRBJ2-2, with TRBD1 matching 7 bases. The CDR3 contains 17 residues. Per the germline V gene, CDR1 is GTSNPN and CDR2 is SVGIG (reference sequence). With V trimmed by 2 bases and J by 0 bases, 9 bases remained unmatched. CDR3 sequence: CAWSRLLGTANTGELFF. The CDR3 DNA is TGTGCCTGGAGTCGGCTCTTGGGGACAGCGAACACCGGGGAGCTGTTTTTT.

V and J are TRBV5-6 and TRBJ1-2, with D possibly being TRBD1 (5 bases). The CDR3 is 14 residues long. V was pared by 0 bases and J by 4 bases, with 10 bases between. Germline CDR1 is SGHDT and CDR2 is YYEEEE. CDR3 nucleotides: TGTGCCAGCAGCTTGGTAGGGGAGGCCTATGGCTACACCTTC. Protein: CASSLVGEAYGYTF.

This clonotype was detected only a few times. The rearrangement joins TRBV30 to TRBJ1-1, with a possible D match to TRBD1 (5 bases). The CDR3 contains 14 residues. Looked up from germline, CDR1 is GTSNPN and CDR2 is SVGIG (reference sequence). Trimming took off 5 bases at V and 0 bases at J, with 13 bases between the two ends. This CDR3 is CAWGGGPVNTEAFF. The DNA of the CDR3 is TGTGCCTGGGGGGGGGGTCCTGTGAACACTGAAGCTTTCTTT.

As concerns this clonotype: Being one base from a much bigger clone, this may be a read error. The CDR3 DNA reads as TGCAGTGCTAGAGATCTCGACGAGCGGTACTTC. This translates into CSARDLDERYF. This rearrangement joins TRBV20-1 to TRBJ2-7, with D unclear. This CDR3 has 11 residues. From germline, CDR1 is DFQATT and CDR2 SNEGSKA (reference sequence).

This clonotype has only a few counts. The chain carries TRBV20-1 and TRBJ2-7, with 7 bases fitting TRBD2. V lost 3 bases to trimming and J lost 3 bases; unmatched junction nucleotides: 8. Germline V gene sequence: CDR1 DFQATT, CDR2 SNEGSKA (reference sequence). The CDR3 runs to 14 residues. CDR3 bases: TGCAGTGCTAGCATGGCTAGCGGTAGCTACGAGCAGTACTTC. Residues: CSASMASGSYEQYF.

V and J are TRBV12-3 or TRBV12-4 and TRBJ2-5; no definite D call. Trimming left V 3 bases short and J 3 bases short, with 11 bases between. There are 14 residues in the CDR3. CDR3 DNA sequence: TGTGCCAGCAGTTTTTCATCTACCGAAGAGACCCAGTACTTC. It specifies CASSFSSTEETQYF.

The V and J genes are TRBV6-5 and TRBJ2-7; D remains unclear. V was pared by 2 bases and J by 3 bases, with 17 bases between. The CDR3 covers 16 residues. Germline V gives CDR1 MNHEY, CDR2 SVGAGI. The DNA of the CDR3 is TGTGCCAGCAGTTACCTTCTACCCTCCGACAACTACGAGCAGTACTTC. Protein product: CASSYLLPSDNYEQYF.

This clonotype was recorded at least ten times. The J gene is TRBJ1-1, the V gene TRBV28, with 7 bases that match TRBD1. After removal of 4 bases from V and 5 bases from J, the junction contained 10 bases not matched to a gene. This CDR3 has 15 residues. Germline assignment: CDR1 MDHEN and CDR2 SYDVKM. As DNA, the CDR3 is TGTGCCAGCAGTTCCGTTGACAGGGAGTGGACTGAAGCTTTCTTT. It codes for CASSSVDREWTEAFF.

This clonotype was observed at least ten times. The DNA of the CDR3 is TGTGCTAGTGGTTTATTTGGAGTTGAGGGGGACGGGACCGGGGAGCTGTTTTTT. It translates to CASGLFGVEGDGTGELFF. The V and J genes are TRBV12-5 and TRBJ2-2, with a weak D call TRBD1 (6 bases). CDR3 size: 18 residues. V gave up 3 bases and J gave up 5 bases, with 22 bases separating them. Per germline, CDR1 LGHNT and CDR2 FRNRAP.

This clonotype was recorded at least ten times. This chain joins TRBV20-1 and TRBJ2-7; TRBD1 is a possible D gene (7 bases). The CDR3 spans 14 residues. Looked up from germline, CDR1 is DFQATT and CDR2 is SNEGSKA (reference sequence). The germline V and J ends were trimmed by 6 bases and 5 bases, with 20 bases remaining between them. The DNA for the CDR3 is TGCAGTGCCACGGAGGGCAGGGGGTCGGACGAGCAGTACTTC. Translating gives CSATEGRGSDEQYF.

A few counts support this clonotype. The chain links TRBV11-2 to TRBJ2-7; possibly TRBD1 or TRBD2 for D (5 bases each). CDR3 length equals 14 residues. The germline V gene encodes CDR1 SGHAT and CDR2 FQNNGV. V was trimmed by 2 bases and J by 2 bases, leaving 10 bases between them. The CDR3 DNA is TGTGCCAGCAGCTTACCACGGGGCCCCTACGAGCAGTACTTC. Its protein product is CASSLPRGPYEQYF.

This clonotype turned up a few times. The V and J genes are TRBV7-3 and TRBJ2-7, with D possibly called TRBD1 or TRBD2 (5 bases each). The germline V gene has CDR1 SGHTA and CDR2 FQGTGA. The CDR3 sequence is 14 residues long. Trimming took 2 bases from V and 7 from J, leaving 15 bases between them. The CDR3 sequence: CASSLLGPTSEQYF. In nucleotides, the CDR3 is TGTGCCAGCAGCTTACTGGGACCCACCTCTGAGCAGTACTTC.

This clonotype was counted only a few times. The chain uses TRBV20-1 and TRBJ2-7; 11 positions agree with TRBD2. V trimming: 5 bases; J trimming: 2 bases; junction bases outside the gene matches: 5. This CDR3 comprises 14 residues. Germline V gene data show CDR1 as DFQATT and CDR2 as SNEGSKA (reference sequence). The CDR3 DNA reads TGCAGTGCTCGACTAGCGGGACCCACCTACGAGCAGTACTTC. Protein: CSARLAGPTYEQYF.

The chain combines TRBV7-9 with TRBJ1-2; 8 bases fit TRBD1. The CDR3 spans 16 residues. After removal of 3 bases from V and 4 bases from J, the junction contained 10 bases not matched to a gene. The germline gives CDR1 SEHNR, CDR2 FQNEAQ (reference sequence). CDR3 coding DNA: TGTGCCAGCAGCTTTTCCTTGACAGGGGAACGCTATGGCTACACCTTC. This gives the protein CASSFSLTGERYGYTF.

The rearrangement links TRBV11-2 to TRBJ2-3; D uncertain. CDR3 length: 12 amino acids. Germline V gene lookup returns CDR1 SGHAT and CDR2 FQNNGV. V was clipped by 6 bases and J by 0 bases, with 4 bases between them. CDR3 sequence: CASRDSTDTQYF. CDR3 nucleotides: TGTGCCAGCAGGGATAGCACAGATACGCAGTATTTT.

This clonotype was observed at least ten times. The rearrangement uses TRBV11-2 and TRBJ2-2; 7 nucleotides align to TRBD1. With 5 bases clipped from V and 1 base from J, the junction kept 1 base outside the gene matches. Germline values: CDR1 SGHAT, CDR2 FQNNGV. CDR3 length equals 14 residues. CDR3 sequence (DNA): TGTGCCAGCAGCAGGACAGGGAACACCGGGGAGCTGTTTTTT. This sequence encodes CASSRTGNTGELFF.

This clonotype has ten or more counts. The V call is TRBV12-3 or TRBV12-4, the J call TRBJ2-7; TRBD2 matches 11 bases. The CDR3 sequence is 14 residues long. Trimming removed 5 bases from V and 7 bases from J; junction bases left unmatched: 7. The CDR3: CASSPGLAVGEQYF. CDR3 sequence (DNA): TGTGCCAGCAGTCCGGGACTAGCGGTTGGTGAGCAGTACTTC.

This clonotype appeared many times. The chain employs TRBV9 and TRBJ2-5; 7 bases fit TRBD2. Unmatched junction bases numbered 8, after V lost 4 bases and J lost 5 bases. CDR1 and CDR2 (germline): SGDLS, YYNGEE. CDR3 size: 14 residues. The CDR3 nucleotides are TGTGCCAGCAGCCCATGGGGAGGGCTGGAGACCCAGTACTTC. Its translation is CASSPWGGLETQYF.

This clonotype was recorded many times. The V gene is TRBV7-9, the J gene TRBJ2-7, with TRBD1 identical over 9 bases. This CDR3 is built from 17 residues. J was trimmed by 0 bases and V by 5 bases; bases with no gene match: 11. CDR1 and CDR2 from the germline V gene are SEHNR and FQNEAQ (reference sequence). The CDR3 reads CASSGRTGGLDSYEQYF. In DNA, the CDR3 is TGTGCCAGCAGCGGGAGAACAGGGGGCCTCGACTCCTACGAGCAGTACTTC.

Only a few counts were recorded for this clonotype. The rearrangement links TRBV27 to TRBJ1-2, with a weak D call TRBD1 (5 bases). V shed 4 bases and J shed 5 bases, with 17 bases lying between them. Per germline, CDR1 MNHEY and CDR2 SMNVEV (reference sequence). The CDR3 contains 15 residues. This chain's CDR3 is CASSSRIGGAYGYTF. The CDR3 DNA follows: TGTGCCAGCAGTTCTCGGATCGGAGGGGCATATGGCTACACCTTC.

The chain recombines TRBV7-8 with TRBJ1-4, with D perhaps matching TRBD1 (5 bases). The CDR3 length is 18 residues. Germline V CDR1 and CDR2: SGHVS, FQNEAQ. Trimming stripped 5 bases from V and 8 bases from J, with 27 bases between. CDR3 in DNA: TGTGCCAGCAGCCCCCAGCGGGGCACGAAGTGGTTCAGGGAAAAACTGTTTTTT. It is translated as CASSPQRGTKWFREKLFF.